This TCR beta chain came from a study of blood T cell repertoires in COVID-19. About the study: Italy, Spain and the United States were the sources of the convalescent and acute COVID-19 samples. From T cells, B-cell-depleted T cells, or PBMCs came the material, which was cDNA or gDNA.

As handled by the study authors: Using reference gene primer amplification, nucleated cell counts were estimated. Assay: immunoSEQ multiplex PCR; the TCRdb copy retains only in-frame clones and omits some. V and J calls and clone size follow that table, whereas D and trimming were derived from the DNA. The data show around 230,000 clones, 70% to 90% seen once. Seattle cases were enrolled at active infection and followed longitudinally. Germline lookup yields CDR1 SGHNT and CDR2 YYREEE (reference sequence). Trimming took 4 bases from V and 3 from J; bases not matched to a gene: 5. The CDR3 loop spans 14 amino acids.

The TCR comes from a man aged 50-60 years with COVID-19, enrolled during active disease. The rearrangement links TRBV5-4 to TRBJ2-7; 9 bases map to TRBD2. Sequencing was carried out using peripheral blood. The CDR3: CASSLSGSNYEQYF. Here the CDR3 DNA reads TGTGCCAGCAGCCTTAGCGGGAGTAACTACGAGCAGTACTTC.